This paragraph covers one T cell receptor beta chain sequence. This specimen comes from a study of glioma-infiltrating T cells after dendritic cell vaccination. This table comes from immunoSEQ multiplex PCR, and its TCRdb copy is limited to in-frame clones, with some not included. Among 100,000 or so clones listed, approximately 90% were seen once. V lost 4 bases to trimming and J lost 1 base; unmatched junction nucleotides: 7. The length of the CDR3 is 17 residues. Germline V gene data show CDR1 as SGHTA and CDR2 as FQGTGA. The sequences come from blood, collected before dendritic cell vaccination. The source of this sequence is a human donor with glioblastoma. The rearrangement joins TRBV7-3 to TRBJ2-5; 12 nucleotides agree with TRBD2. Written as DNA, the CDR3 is TGTGCCAGCAGCTCTAGCGGGGGGGCCAAATTCCAAGAGACCCAGTACTTC. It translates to CASSSSGGAKFQETQYF.